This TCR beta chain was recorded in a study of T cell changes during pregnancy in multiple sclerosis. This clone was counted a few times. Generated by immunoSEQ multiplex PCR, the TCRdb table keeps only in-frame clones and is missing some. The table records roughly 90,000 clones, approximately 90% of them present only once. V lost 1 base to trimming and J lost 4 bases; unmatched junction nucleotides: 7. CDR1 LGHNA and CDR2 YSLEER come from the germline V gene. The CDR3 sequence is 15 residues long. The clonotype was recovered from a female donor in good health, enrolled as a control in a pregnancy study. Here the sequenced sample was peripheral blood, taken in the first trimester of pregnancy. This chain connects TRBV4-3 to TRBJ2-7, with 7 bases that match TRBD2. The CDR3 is CASSQGGLDRYEQYF. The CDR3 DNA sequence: TGCGCCAGCAGCCAAGGCGGACTAGACAGATACGAGCAGTACTTC.